One and the same sample provided the 18 T cell receptor beta chains below, sequenced in a study of human T cells and chemical hapten exposure. In TCRdb, the RACE reads were re-called with MiXCR into one record per CDR3 protein. This table has about 90,000 distinct CDR3 sequences, roughly a tenth appearing once. Time point in this sample: patch test 1, 2 weeks after DPC sensitization. The treatment here: therapeutic diphenylcyclopropenone sensitization with weekly scalp DPC. Material: whole blood, obtained in connection with sensitization to the hapten diphenylcyclopropenone (DPC). Every receptor here comes from a man in his forties or fifties with alopecia areata. Some clones in this sample may be carry-over from other donors' samples.

This chain uses TRBV5-5 with TRBJ1-6; D remains ambiguous. Germline loops: CDR1 SGHKS, CDR2 YYEKEE (reference sequence). Trimming pared 4 bases from V and 10 bases from J, leaving 6 bases between. The CDR3 totals 11 residues. CDR3 bases: TGTGCCAGCAGCATCGGATCACCCCTCCACTTT. This sequence encodes CASSIGSPLHF.

This clonotype came up many times. This CDR3 reads CASSGTGIQGYTF. CDR3 nucleotide sequence: TGTGCCAGCAGCGGGACAGGGATCCAGGGCTACACCTTC. This sequence joins TRBV2 and TRBJ1-2; 9 bases agree with TRBD1. The CDR3 runs to 13 residues. V was clipped by 6 bases and J by 8 bases; unmatched bases: 7. In germline, CDR1 is SNHLY, CDR2 FYNNEI.

The sample holds a few counts of this clonotype. This sequence joins TRBV19 and TRBJ2-7; D is uncertain. CDR1 and CDR2 (germline): LNHDA, SQIVND (reference sequence). The V end lost 4 bases, the J end lost 2 bases, and 15 bases lay between the germline ends. CDR3 length equals 15 residues. This CDR3 is CASSNPGEVTYEQYF. CDR3 coding DNA: TGTGCCAGTAGTAACCCCGGTGAAGTAACCTACGAGCAGTACTTC.

The chain has TRBV13 and TRBJ2-7, with 11 bases fitting TRBD2. Germline-derived CDR1 and CDR2 are PRHDT and FYEKMQ (reference sequence). After removal of 3 bases from V and 3 bases from J, the junction contained 1 base not matched to a gene. The CDR3 sequence is 14 residues long. CDR3 in DNA: TGTGCCAGCAGCTTGGGACTAGCGGACTACGAGCAGTACTTC. Residues: CASSLGLADYEQYF.

This clonotype turned up a few times. This chain joins TRBV7-2 and TRBJ1-3; D is uncertain. Deletions cut 1 base from V and 0 bases from J, with 13 bases between. Germline V gives CDR1 SGHTA, CDR2 FQGNSA. This CDR3 has 17 residues. CDR3 in amino acids: CASSLEPGGYSGNTIYF. In DNA, the CDR3 is TGTGCCAGCAGCTTAGAGCCAGGCGGATACTCTGGAAACACCATATATTTT. The whole variable domain, remainder taken from reference TRBV7-2 and TRBJ1-3, is GAGVSQSPSNKVTEKGKDVELRCDPISGHTALYWYRQSLGQGLEFLIYFQGNSAPDKSGLPSDRFSAERTGGSVSTLTIQRTQQEDSAVYLCASSLEPGGYSGNTIYFGEGSWLTVV.

This rearrangement joins TRBV7-2 to TRBJ2-3, with TRBD2 identical over 8 bases. This CDR3 has 16 amino acids. Trimming took 6 bases from V and 1 from J; bases not matched to a gene: 9. The germline V gene encodes CDR1 SGHTA and CDR2 FQGNSA. CDR3 nucleotides: TGTGCCAGCAGTCCCGGGACTAGTCGGGGCACAGATACGCAGTATTTT. Translated: CASSPGTSRGTDTQYF.

This clonotype was seen a handful of times. At one of its ends the junction is not consistent with the germline gene, which may arise from a read error. The J gene is TRBJ2-5, the V gene TRBV7-7; 7 positions agree with TRBD2. The CDR3 length is 14 residues. Germline assignment: CDR1 SSHAT and CDR2 FNYEAQ (reference sequence). CDR3 protein: CASSFQAGQETQYF. The CDR3 nucleotides are TGTGCTAGCAGCTTTCAAGCGGGACAAGAGACCCAGTACTTC.

This clonotype has a count of ten or more. V and J are TRBV29-1 and TRBJ1-2; 7 bases map to TRBD1. CDR3 length: 13 amino acids. Losses at the gene ends were 3 bases for V and 5 bases for J; bases not matched to a gene: 6. CDR1 and CDR2 from the germline V gene are SQVTM and ANQGSEA. The CDR3 protein is CSVDLPGGYGYTF. For the CDR3, the DNA is TGCAGCGTTGATCTCCCAGGGGGGTATGGCTACACCTTC.

With regard to this clonotype: A read error is possible here, since a much larger clone lies one base away. V and J are TRBV29-1 and TRBJ1-1; D perhaps matches TRBD1 (5 bases). Germline V gives CDR1 SQVTM, CDR2 ANQGSEA. Deletions cut 3 bases from V and 9 bases from J, with 8 bases between. The CDR3 covers 10 residues. CDR3 DNA sequence: TGCAGCGTTGAGACAGAGAAAGCTTTCTTT. Translating gives CSVETEKAFF.

This clonotype came up many times. The chain links TRBV20-1 to TRBJ2-2, with 10 bases matching TRBD2. The CDR3 spans 15 residues. The germline CDR1 and CDR2 sequences are DFQATT and SNEGSKA (reference sequence). V lost 0 bases and J lost 6; bases outside the gene matches: 4. The DNA of the CDR3 is TGCAGTGCTAGAGATCCCCTAGCGGGAGCCGGGGAGCTGTTTTTT. Translation: CSARDPLAGAGELFF.

This clonotype was found a few times. The chain carries TRBV12-3 or TRBV12-4 and TRBJ2-2, with D perhaps being TRBD1 or TRBD2 (5 bases each). CDR3 size: 14 residues. Deletions cut 2 bases from V and 6 bases from J, with 10 bases between. The CDR3 protein is CASSLPGTSGELFF. DNA for the CDR3: TGTGCCAGCAGTTTACCGGGGACGTCCGGGGAGCTGTTTTTT.

This clonotype was recorded at least ten times. V gene TRBV7-9 combines with J gene TRBJ1-5; D not certain. CDR1 SEHNR and CDR2 FQNEAQ come from the germline V gene (reference sequence). Trimming left V 5 bases short and J 7 bases short, with 12 bases between. The CDR3 covers 13 residues. The CDR3 DNA follows: TGTGCCAGCAGCCTTCTGGAGCGGCAGCCCCAGCATTTT. The encoded protein is CASSLLERQPQHF.

In nucleotides, the CDR3 is TGTGCCACCAGTGACACCGGACAGATAGCATTATCCGGGGAGCTGTTTTTT. Protein sequence: CATSDTGQIALSGELFF. The chain uses TRBV24-1 and TRBJ2-2, with D perhaps TRBD1 (6 bases). Germline loops: CDR1 KGHDR, CDR2 SFDVKD. V was shortened by 4 bases and J by 6 bases, with 20 bases between the two germline ends. This CDR3 region has 17 residues.

This clonotype has a handful of counts. The chain carries TRBV11-2 and TRBJ2-7; the D gene is possibly TRBD1 (5 bases). V was clipped by 1 base and J by 1 base, with 5 bases between them. The CDR3 length is 13 residues. Germline assignment: CDR1 SGHAT and CDR2 FQNNGV. CDR3 region: CASSLGTSYEQYV. Here the CDR3 DNA reads TGTGCCAGCAGCTTAGGGACATCCTACGAGCAGTACGTC.

This clonotype has just a few counts. The gene calls are TRBV6-2 or TRBV6-3 and TRBJ1-5; D uncertain. The V gene lost 2 bases and the J gene lost 4 bases, with 9 bases spanning the gap. Germline V lookup: CDR1 MNHEY, CDR2 SVGEGT. The CDR3 runs to 14 residues. CDR3: CASSYTLQNQPQHF. CDR3 in DNA: TGTGCCAGCAGTTACACACTACAGAATCAGCCCCAGCATTTT.

CDR3 bases: TGTGCCAGCAGTTTAGGAATATTAAGCACAGATACGCAGTATTTT. It encodes CASSLGILSTDTQYF. This chain joins TRBV12-3 or TRBV12-4 and TRBJ2-3; D unclear. There are 15 residues in the CDR3. V shed 1 base and J shed 0 bases, with 8 bases lying between them.

The chain couples TRBV2 to TRBJ1-2; 10 bases agree with TRBD1. J lost 6 bases, V lost 3 bases, and 4 bases had no gene match. Germline assignment: CDR1 SNHLY and CDR2 FYNNEI. The CDR3 sequence is 14 residues long. The CDR3 is CASSETGGGNGYTF. CDR3 bases: TGTGCCAGCAGTGAGACAGGGGGCGGGAATGGCTACACCTTC.

This clonotype was recorded at least ten times. The rearrangement links TRBV20-1 to TRBJ2-7; 11 bases agree with TRBD2. CDR1 is DFQATT and CDR2 is SNEGSKA in the germline V gene (reference sequence). The CDR3 runs 15 residues. V was clipped by 3 bases and J by 4 bases; unmatched bases: 8. DNA for the CDR3: TGCAGTGCTAGCGTTAGCGGGAGGGCCGGTTACGAGCAGTACTTC. Protein product: CSASVSGRAGYEQYF.